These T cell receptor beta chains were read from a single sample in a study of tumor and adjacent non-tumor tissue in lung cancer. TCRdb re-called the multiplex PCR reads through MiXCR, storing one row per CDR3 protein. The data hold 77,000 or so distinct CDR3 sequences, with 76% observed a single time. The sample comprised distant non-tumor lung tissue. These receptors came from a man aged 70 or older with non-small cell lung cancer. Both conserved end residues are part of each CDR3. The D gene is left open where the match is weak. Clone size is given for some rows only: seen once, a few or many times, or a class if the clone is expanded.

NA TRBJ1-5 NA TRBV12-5 CASGRTAGSEPLHF TGTGCTAGTGGCCGTACCGCTGGCAGTGAGCCCCTGCATTTT
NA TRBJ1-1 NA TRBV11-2 CASATLYEAFF TGTGCTAGCGCCACGCTTTACGAAGCTTTCTTT
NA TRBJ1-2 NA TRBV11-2 CPNSLDRRGGYTF TGTCCCAACAGCTTAGATAGGAGGGGTGGCTACACCTTC
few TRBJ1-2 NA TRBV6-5 CASSYLTPVRDPFYGYIF TGTGCCAGCAGTTACCTTACCCCTGTCCGCGACCCTTTTTATGGCTATATCTTC
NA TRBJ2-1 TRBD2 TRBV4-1 CASIPGLAGPTKSFF TGCGCCAGCATTCCGGGACTAGCGGGTCCTACAAAGAGCTTCTTC
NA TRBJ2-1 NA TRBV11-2 CASSPGNDQFF TGTGCCAGTAGTCCGGGCAATGACCAGTTCTTC
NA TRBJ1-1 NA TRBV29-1 CSVVAEIPEAFF TGCAGCGTTGTGGCGGAAATCCCTGAAGCTTTCTTT
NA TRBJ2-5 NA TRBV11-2 CTSSPGTVGLETQYF TGTACTAGCAGCCCGGGGACAGTTGGGCTAGAGACCCAGTACTTC
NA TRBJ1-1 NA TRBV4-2 CASSRSICF TGTGCCAGCAGCCGCTCTATTTGTTTT
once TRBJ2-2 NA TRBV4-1 CASNQVSFWAGLVTGELFF TGCGCCAGTAACCAAGTTTCATTTTGGGCGGGATTAGTCACCGGGGAGCTGTTTTTT
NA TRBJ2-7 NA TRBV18 CASSLPGEHEQYF TGTGCCAGCTCACTACCGGGAGAACACGAACAGTACTTC
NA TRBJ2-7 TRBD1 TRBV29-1 CSVCVSTGPSGEQYF TGCAGCGTCTGCGTGTCGACAGGGCCCTCGGGGGAGCAGTACTTC
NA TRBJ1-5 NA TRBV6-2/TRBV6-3 CASPGSVGLNQPQHF TGTGCCAGCCCTGGCAGCGTTGGATTGAATCAGCCCCAGCATTTT
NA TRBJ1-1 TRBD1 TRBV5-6 CARYRPGTGMNTETFF TGTGCCAGATACCGGCCCGGGACAGGGATGAACACTGAAACTTTCTTT
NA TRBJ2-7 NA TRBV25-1 CASSASLKPLYDQYF TGTGCCAGCAGTGCATCCCTGAAACCTCTCTACGACCAGTACTTC
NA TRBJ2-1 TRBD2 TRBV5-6 CASISPGTIYNEQFF TGTGCCAGCATCTCGCCGGGGACTATCTACAATGAGCAGTTCTTC
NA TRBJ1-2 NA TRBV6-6 CASGYGHNFGYTF TGTGCCAGCGGTTACGGGCATAACTTTGGCTACACCTTC
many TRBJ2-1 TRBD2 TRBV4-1 CASSQDKLAANYNEQFF TGCGCCAGCAGCCAAGATAAACTAGCGGCTAACTACAATGAGCAGTTCTTC
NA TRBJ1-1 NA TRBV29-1 CSVGNDSNTEAFF TGCAGCGTTGGGAATGATTCGAACACTGAAGCTTTCTTT
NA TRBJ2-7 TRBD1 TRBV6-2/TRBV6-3 CASSTTTGFNNEQYF TGTGCCAGCAGTACAACGACAGGGTTTAACAACGAGCAGTACTTC
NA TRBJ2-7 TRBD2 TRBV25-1 CASSEPGRDEQYF TGTGCCAGCAGTGAACCAGGGAGGGATGAGCAGTATTTC
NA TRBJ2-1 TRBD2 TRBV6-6 CASSNPRLAGGVGEQSF TGTGCCAGCAGTAACCCGAGACTAGCGGGAGGCGTAGGTGAGCAGTCCTTC
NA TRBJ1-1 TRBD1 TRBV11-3 CVSSLDSLDRVEAFF TGTGTCAGCAGCTTAGATTCCCTTGACAGGGTTGAAGCTTTCTTT